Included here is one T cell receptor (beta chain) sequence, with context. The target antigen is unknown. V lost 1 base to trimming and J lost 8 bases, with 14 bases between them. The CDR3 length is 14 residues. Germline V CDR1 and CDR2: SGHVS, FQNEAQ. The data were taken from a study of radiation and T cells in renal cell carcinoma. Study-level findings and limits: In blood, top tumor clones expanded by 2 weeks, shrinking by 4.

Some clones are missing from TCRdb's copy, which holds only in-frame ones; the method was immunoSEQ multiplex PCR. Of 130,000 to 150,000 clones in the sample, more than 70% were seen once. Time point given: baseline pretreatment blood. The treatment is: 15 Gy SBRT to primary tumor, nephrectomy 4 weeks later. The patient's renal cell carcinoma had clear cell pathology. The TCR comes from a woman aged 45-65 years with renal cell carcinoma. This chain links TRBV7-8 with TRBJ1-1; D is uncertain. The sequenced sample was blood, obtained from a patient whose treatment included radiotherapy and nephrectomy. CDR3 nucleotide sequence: TGTGCCAGCAGCTTAGACCCGGGATCTTCGGAAGCTTTCTTT. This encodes CASSLDPGSSEAFF. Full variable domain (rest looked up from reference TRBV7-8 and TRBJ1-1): GAGVSQSPRYKVAKRGQDVALRCDPISGHVSLFWYQQALGQGPEFLTYFQNEAQLDKSGLPSDRFFAERPEGSVSTLKIQRTQQEDSAVYLCASSLDPGSSEAFFGQGTRLTVV.